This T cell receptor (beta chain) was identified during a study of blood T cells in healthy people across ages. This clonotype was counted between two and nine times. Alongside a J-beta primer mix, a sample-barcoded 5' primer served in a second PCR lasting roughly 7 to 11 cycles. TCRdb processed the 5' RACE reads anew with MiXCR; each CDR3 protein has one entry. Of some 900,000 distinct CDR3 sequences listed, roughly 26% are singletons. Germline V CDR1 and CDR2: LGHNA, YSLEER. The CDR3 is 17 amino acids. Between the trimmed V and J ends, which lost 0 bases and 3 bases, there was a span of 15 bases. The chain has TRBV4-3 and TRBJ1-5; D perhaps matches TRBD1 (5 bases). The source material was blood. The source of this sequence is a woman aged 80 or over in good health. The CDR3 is CASSQDILRGTNQPQHF. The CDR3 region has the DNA TGCGCCAGCAGCCAAGACATATTAAGGGGAACCAATCAGCCCCAGCATTTT.